This T cell receptor (beta chain) was sequenced in a study of cytomegalovirus exposure and HLA in healthy donors. Study findings and constraints: Several of the most significant clusters appeared linked to common viral pathogens, based on a later analysis.

PCR employed 60 Vbeta and 13 Jbeta primers. Clones were read by immunoSEQ multiplex PCR, and TCRdb kept only the in-frame ones, dropping some. The profile shows roughly 130,000 clones, roughly four fifths of them singletons. This clone was observed a handful of times. Its antigen is not identified. There were likely unrecorded immune exposures, though donors were nominally healthy when sampled. Sequenced input: PBMCs. The clonotype comes from a woman between 40 and 50 years old in good health and CMV-seropositive.

DNA for the CDR3: TGTGCCAGCAGCTTACGAGTAGACTTGAACACTGAAGCTTTCTTT. It is translated as CASSLRVDLNTEAFF. The chain has TRBV13 and TRBJ1-1; D is unclear. The CDR3 runs to 15 residues. V was clipped by 2 bases and J by 0 bases, with 10 bases between them. Germline loops: CDR1 PRHDT, CDR2 FYEKMQ (reference sequence).